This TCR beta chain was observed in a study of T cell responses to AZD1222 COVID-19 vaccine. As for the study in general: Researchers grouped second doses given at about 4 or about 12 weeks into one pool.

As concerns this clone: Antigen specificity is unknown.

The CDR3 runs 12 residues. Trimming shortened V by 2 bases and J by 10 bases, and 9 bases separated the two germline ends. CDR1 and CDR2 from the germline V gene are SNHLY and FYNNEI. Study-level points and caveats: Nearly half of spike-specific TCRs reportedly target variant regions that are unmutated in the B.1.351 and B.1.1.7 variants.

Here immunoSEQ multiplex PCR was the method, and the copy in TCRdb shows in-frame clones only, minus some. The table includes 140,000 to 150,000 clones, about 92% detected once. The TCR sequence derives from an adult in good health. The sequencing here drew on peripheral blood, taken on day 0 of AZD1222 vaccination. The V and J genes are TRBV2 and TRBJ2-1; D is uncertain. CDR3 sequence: CASSEYWSEQFF. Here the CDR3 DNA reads TGTGCCAGCAGTGAATATTGGTCGGAGCAGTTCTTC. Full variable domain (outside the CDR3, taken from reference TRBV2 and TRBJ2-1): EPEVTQTPSHQVTQMGQEVILRCVPISNHLYFYWYRQILGQKVEFLVSFYNNEISEKSEIFDDQFSVERPDGSNFTLKIRSTKLEDSAMYFCASSEYWSEQFFGPGTRLTVL.